The 28 T cell receptor beta chains presented below share a single source sample, sequenced in a study of T cells in Graves' hyperthyroidism and ophthalmopathy (dated by TCRdb to between 2017 and 2020). The protocol used for the library was multiplex PCR. The listed sequencing device is Illumina HiSeq 2000. The TCR beta CDR3 regions were amplified from RNA transcripts. For the first round of RT-PCR on the TCR CDR3, the HTBI primer set was used together with the Qiagen OneStep RT-PCR kit. Using fastp at Q25 and MiXCR, TCRdb reprocessed the public reads and kept productive beta chains. Rows merge per CDR3 protein into single entries with the most common DNA and genes. Counted in this sample were around 760,000 distinct CDR3 sequences; 35% of them appeared once. The leading ten clones occupy less than 40% of the sample. Input material: blood. These TCRs come from a woman in her 40s with Graves' hyperthyroidism.

This chain uses TRBV27 with TRBJ1-1; D uncertain. The CDR3 runs to 14 residues. Trimming removed 2 bases at V and 1 base at J, with 8 bases between. Germline-derived CDR1 and CDR2 are MNHEY and SMNVEV (reference sequence). CDR3 sequence (DNA): TGTGCCAGCAGTTTACAGACGGGGAACACTGAAGCTTTCTTT. This sequence encodes CASSLQTGNTEAFF.

CDR3 residues: CASKHGTGNEKLFF. The CDR3 DNA is TGCGCCAGCAAACATGGGACAGGGAATGAAAAACTGTTTTTT. The chain joins TRBV5-1 to TRBJ1-4, with 9 bases that match TRBD1. V dropped 6 bases and J dropped 5; count of bases not matched to a gene: 5. This CDR3 comprises 14 residues. Germline V gene lookup returns CDR1 SGHRS and CDR2 YFSETQ. Complete variable domain (other parts from reference TRBV5-1 and TRBJ1-4): KAGVTQTPRYLIKTRGQQVTLSCSPISGHRSVSWYQQTPGQGLQFLFEYFSETQRNKGNFPGRFSGRQFSNSRSEMNVSTLELGDSALYLCASKHGTGNEKLFFGSGTQLSVL.

A few counts support this clonotype. The chain recombines TRBV7-8 with TRBJ2-5; D might be TRBD2 (5 bases). Germline V gene data show CDR1 as SGHVS and CDR2 as FQNEAQ. The CDR3 covers 13 residues. Between the trimmed V and J ends, which lost 4 bases and 2 bases, there was a span of 8 bases. The DNA for the CDR3 is TGTGCCAGCAGCTGGTGGACTCAAGAGACCCAGTACTTC. This gives the protein CASSWWTQETQYF.

There are many counts of this clonotype. V and J are TRBV5-6 and TRBJ2-2; D remains unclear. CDR3 length: 12 residues. CDR1 is SGHDT, CDR2 YYEEEE, per germline. The germline V and J ends were trimmed by 4 bases and 5 bases, with 6 bases remaining between them. CDR3 amino acids: CASSHGTGELFF. DNA for the CDR3: TGTGCCAGCAGCCACGGGACCGGGGAGCTGTTTTTT.

Remarks on this clonotype: The CDR3 does not close with the conserved phenylalanine or tryptophan, likely indicating a read error. The chain uses TRBV19 and TRBJ1-2; TRBD1 is a possible D gene (5 bases). The CDR3 consists of 16 residues. The germline gives CDR1 LNHDA, CDR2 SQIVND (reference sequence). V was pared by 5 bases and J by 3 bases, with 19 bases between. The CDR3 is CASSVYLGVSDYGYTL. The CDR3 DNA sequence: TGTGCCAGTAGTGTCTACCTAGGGGTTAGCGACTATGGCTACACCCTC.

This clonotype was observed a few times. A read error is possible here, since a much larger clone lies one base away. The chain joins TRBV29-1 to TRBJ1-1, with D maybe TRBD1 (5 bases). CDR1 and CDR2 (germline): SQVTM, ANQGSEA. The CDR3 is 13 amino acids. Trimming took 6 bases from V and 2 from J, leaving 13 bases between them. Here the CDR3 reads CSVRTGSNTEAFF. The CDR3, as DNA: TGCAGCGTCAGAACAGGCAGTAACACTGAAGCTTTCTTT.

The genes are TRBV28 and TRBJ2-5; D may be TRBD1 (6 bases). Germline CDR1 and CDR2: MDHEN and SYDVKM. Between the trimmed V and J ends, which lost 6 bases and 0 bases, there was a span of 11 bases. CDR3 length: 14 residues. The CDR3 coding sequence is TGTGCCAGCAGCAACGACAGGTACCAAGAGACCCAGTACTTC. It yields the protein CASSNDRYQETQYF.

The rearrangement links TRBV9 to TRBJ2-7; 14 bases map to TRBD2. The germline gives CDR1 SGDLS, CDR2 YYNGEE. The CDR3 spans 17 residues. Trimming cost V 4 bases and J 0 bases; bases outside gene matches: 6. CDR3 nucleotides: TGTGCCAGCAGCACAGGACTAGCGGGGGGTCACTCCTACGAGCAGTACTTC. Amino acids: CASSTGLAGGHSYEQYF.

Turning to this clonotype: A much larger clone lies one base from this, so it may be a read error. The chain has TRBV15 and TRBJ1-5; 9 bases agree with TRBD1. Per the germline V gene, CDR1 is LNHNV and CDR2 is YYDKDF (reference sequence). The CDR3 runs to 14 residues. CDR3 sequence (DNA): TGTGCCACTTGGACAGGGGAGGGCAATCGGCCCCAGCATTTT. Translated: CATWTGEGNRPQHF.

The J gene is TRBJ2-1, the V gene TRBV20-1, with 8 positions matching TRBD1. This CDR3 has 14 residues. In germline, CDR1 is DFQATT, CDR2 SNEGSKA (reference sequence). V lost 1 base, J lost 12 bases, and 11 bases stayed unmatched. The chain's CDR3 is CSARGTGITDTQFF. As DNA, the CDR3 is TGCAGTGCTAGAGGGACAGGGATCACAGATACGCAGTTCTTC.

Notes on this clonotype: The junction does not match germline at one end; this may be a read error. This chain joins TRBV2 and TRBJ1-2; D call uncertain. This CDR3 has 12 residues. The germline V gene encodes CDR1 SNHLY and CDR2 FYNNEI. This CDR3 is CASKNSLYGCTF. The CDR3 DNA reads as TGTGCCAGCAAAAACAGCCTCTATGGCTGCACCTTC.

This sequence joins TRBV10-3 and TRBJ1-1; perhaps TRBD1 as D (5 bases). The germline V gene has CDR1 ENHRY and CDR2 SYGVKD. Trimming took 9 bases from V and 3 from J, leaving 5 bases between them. The CDR3 loop spans 10 amino acids. CDR3 coding DNA: TGTGCCATGGGGGACACTGAAGCTTTCTTT. Translated, it gives CAMGDTEAFF.

The chain joins TRBV6-5 to TRBJ1-1; the match to TRBD1 covers 8 bases. Germline assignment: CDR1 MNHEY and CDR2 SVGAGI. The CDR3 has 15 residues. Trimming at V came to 5 bases and at J to 5 bases, leaving 10 bases not matched to a gene. Here the CDR3 reads CASSAQGAGGTEAFF. CDR3 DNA: TGTGCCAGCAGTGCGCAGGGGGCTGGGGGAACTGAAGCTTTCTTT.

This clonotype was detected only a few times. This rearrangement joins TRBV29-1 to TRBJ2-3; D might be TRBD1 or TRBD2, each matching 6 bases. V was clipped by 7 bases and J by 0 bases, with 14 bases between them. The germline V gene has CDR1 SQVTM and CDR2 ANQGSEA. The CDR3 totals 14 residues. The CDR3 DNA is TGCAGCGGGGGGGCTGCCGCTAGCACAGATACGCAGTATTTT. Its translation is CSGGAAASTDTQYF.

The V gene is TRBV20-1, the J gene TRBJ2-5, with D perhaps matching TRBD1 or TRBD2 (5 bases each). TRBJ2-1 explains the end of the DNA better; the J call may be wrong. The CDR3 consists of 12 residues. Germline V lookup: CDR1 DFQATT, CDR2 SNEGSKA (reference sequence). CDR3 in amino acids: CSARVSGDGQFF. In DNA form, the CDR3 reads TGCAGTGCTCGAGTATCCGGGGACGGACAGTTCTTC.

This clonotype was seen a few times. This chain connects TRBV6-2 or TRBV6-3 to TRBJ1-1; 7 nucleotides agree with TRBD1. The CDR3 is 14 residues long. Per germline, CDR1 MNHEY and CDR2 SVGEGT. V gave up 6 bases and J gave up 3 bases; unmatched junction bases: 7. The DNA of the CDR3 is TGTGCCAGCAGGACGACAGGGACGTACACTGAAGCTTTCTTT. Its protein is CASRTTGTYTEAFF.

In its sample, this clonotype was seen many times. The V gene is TRBV7-6, the J gene TRBJ2-5; the D is unclear. This CDR3 has 14 residues. Germline V gene data show CDR1 as SGHVS and CDR2 as FNYEAQ. V lost 0 bases, J lost 5 bases, and 10 bases lay in between. The CDR3 is CASSLARLGETQYF. The DNA of the CDR3 is TGTGCCAGCAGCTTAGCGCGTTTGGGGGAGACCCAGTACTTC.

The chain is built from TRBV29-1 and TRBJ1-6, with 8 positions matching TRBD1. Trimming took 6 bases from V and 0 from J; bases not matched to a gene: 10. Germline values: CDR1 SQVTM, CDR2 ANQGSEA. CDR3 size: 17 residues. CDR3 residues: CSVSDRAGGSYNSPLHF. DNA for the CDR3: TGCAGCGTATCGGACAGGGCGGGCGGCTCCTATAATTCACCCCTCCACTTT.

This clonotype was recorded at least ten times. This chain links TRBV19 with TRBJ1-1; D remains unclear. Trimming took off 5 bases at V and 4 bases at J, with 14 bases between the two ends. The CDR3 covers 14 residues. Germline V gene sequence: CDR1 LNHDA, CDR2 SQIVND (reference sequence). The CDR3 DNA sequence: TGTGCCAGTAGTGTGGACGGTGGTGGCACTGAAGCTTTCTTT. Translation gives CASSVDGGGTEAFF.

This clonotype was recorded many times. The chain carries TRBV7-9 and TRBJ1-1, with 10 bases identical to TRBD1. Germline CDR1 is SEHNR and CDR2 is FQNEAQ (reference sequence). V lost 5 bases, J lost 9 bases, and 12 bases stayed unmatched. The length of the CDR3 is 15 residues. The CDR3 region has the DNA TGTGCCAGCAGCAGCGACAGGGGGCGCGGGTTCAAAGCTTTCTTT. The encoded protein is CASSSDRGRGFKAFF.

This clonotype has a count of ten or more. The chain recombines TRBV29-1 with TRBJ1-1; possible D gene TRBD1, 6 bases. CDR1 SQVTM and CDR2 ANQGSEA come from the germline V gene. The CDR3 consists of 14 residues. V lost 6 bases and J 6 bases, leaving 20 bases between the germline ends. The DNA for the CDR3 is TGCAGCGTCCCAGGGAGCACAGGGCTCGCTGAAGCTTTCTTT. Its translation is CSVPGSTGLAEAFF.

This clonotype was observed many times. The DNA of the CDR3 is TGTGCCAGCAGTCGTCGGCAGGGAAACGAAAAACTGTTTTTT. Residues: CASSRRQGNEKLFF. The rearrangement links TRBV12-3 or TRBV12-4 to TRBJ1-4; D is possibly TRBD1 (5 bases). Trimming took off 5 bases at V and 8 bases at J, with 15 bases between the two ends. This CDR3 region has 14 residues.

This clonotype was picked up a small number of times. V and J are TRBV11-2 and TRBJ2-7; D unresolved. The V gene lost 0 bases and the J gene lost 2 bases, with 8 bases spanning the gap. CDR1 and CDR2 from the germline V gene are SGHAT and FQNNGV. This CDR3 is built from 14 residues. In DNA, the CDR3 is TGTGCCAGCAGCTTAGATCGGAGTCCCTACGAGCAGTACTTC. This codes for CASSLDRSPYEQYF.

This sequence joins TRBV27 and TRBJ2-5; 8 bases line up with TRBD2. The V segment lost 0 bases and the J segment 1 base; nucleotides outside the gene matches: 4. The CDR3 runs 16 residues. From germline, CDR1 is MNHEY and CDR2 SMNVEV (reference sequence). CDR3 sequence (DNA): TGTGCCAGCAGTTTATCGCCTAGCGGGCCCCAAGAGACCCAGTACTTC. Translation: CASSLSPSGPQETQYF.

This clonotype showed up many times. This sequence joins TRBV20-1 and TRBJ1-5; D is ambiguous. The CDR3 is 15 amino acids. CDR1 is DFQATT and CDR2 is SNEGSKA in the germline V gene (reference sequence). Trimming took off 7 bases at V and 0 bases at J, with 16 bases between the two ends. The CDR3 spells CSVTYALGSNQPQHF. The CDR3 region has the DNA TGCAGTGTCACTTACGCGCTCGGTAGCAATCAGCCCCAGCATTTT.

This clonotype showed up just a few times. J is TRBJ1-2 and V is TRBV6-1; TRBD1 matches 7 bases. CDR3 size: 14 residues. Germline V lookup: CDR1 MNHNS, CDR2 SASEGT. V lost 5 bases and J lost 6; bases outside the gene matches: 9. CDR3 sequence (DNA): TGTGCCAGCAGTTACTTAACAGGGGCCCATGGCTACACCTTC. It translates to CASSYLTGAHGYTF.

The CDR3 sequence: CASSLVSASGQETQYF. CDR3 DNA: TGTGCCAGCAGCTTAGTGTCCGCTAGCGGCCAAGAGACCCAGTACTTC. The chain joins TRBV7-8 to TRBJ2-5; 7 bases map to TRBD2. Germline assignment: CDR1 SGHVS and CDR2 FQNEAQ. The CDR3 runs to 16 residues. The J segment lost 1 base and the V segment lost 1 base, leaving 6 bases of the junction unmatched.

This clonotype was recorded many times. The chain combines TRBV5-1 with TRBJ1-1; no clear D. The CDR3 totals 16 residues. Germline values: CDR1 SGHRS, CDR2 YFSETQ. Trimming pared 0 bases from V and 2 bases from J, leaving 14 bases between. The CDR3 DNA sequence: TGCGCCAGCAGCTTGGCCAACCAATACCATAACACTGAAGCTTTCTTT. Protein product: CASSLANQYHNTEAFF.